These 14 T cell receptor beta chains share one sample of origin, sequenced in a study of post-analysis software for immune sequencing data. Unique molecular identifiers were built into the TCR beta cDNA libraries. TCRdb re-derived calls from the PCR reads in MiXCR, one entry per CDR3 protein. The sample carries 550,000 to 700,000 distinct CDR3 sequences, roughly 46% recorded once. These TCRs' antigens remain unknown. Study-level points and caveats: Compared with controls, patients had more of about five TRBV segments, including TRBV5-6, TRBV5-1 and TRBV20-1.

What was sequenced was blood. The receptors were sampled from a girl between 10 and 17 years old with multiple sclerosis.

The chain employs TRBV12-3 or TRBV12-4 and TRBJ2-5; perhaps TRBD1 as D (6 bases). The J call may be wrong; the DNA end is better matched by TRBJ2-4. There are 17 residues in the CDR3. CDR3 DNA: TGTGCCAGCAGTTTAGTGGCAGGGGTGAAGGCCAAAAACATTCAGTACTTC. Translation: CASSLVAGVKAKNIQYF.

In nucleotides, the CDR3 is TGTGCCAGCAGGCGGTTCCCCCAACTCACAGATACGCAGTATTTT. It codes for CASRRFPQLTDTQYF. The V and J genes are TRBV12-3 or TRBV12-4 and TRBJ2-3; D unresolved. This CDR3 region has 15 residues. Trimming took off 6 bases at V and 2 bases at J, with 15 bases between the two ends.

There are a few counts of this clonotype. The chain couples TRBV24-1 to TRBJ2-3, with D perhaps matching TRBD2 (6 bases). Germline V CDR1 and CDR2: KGHDR, SFDVKD. The V end lost 2 bases, the J end lost 0 bases, and 11 bases lay between the germline ends. The length of the CDR3 is 16 residues. The CDR3, as DNA: TGTGCCACCAGTGATTATAAGAGCGGGAGCACAGATACGCAGTATTTT. Translation: CATSDYKSGSTDTQYF.

This clonotype was recorded a few times. This chain uses TRBV7-6 with TRBJ2-7; either TRBD1 or TRBD2 may fit D (6 bases each). The CDR3 consists of 15 residues. The V end lost 1 base, the J end lost 6 bases, and 16 bases lay between the germline ends. Germline values: CDR1 SGHVS, CDR2 FNYEAQ. The CDR3 region has the DNA TGTGCCAGCAGCTTAGGGGGGGCTAGCGTCGGCGAGCAGTACTTC. Translation gives CASSLGGASVGEQYF.

Details on this clonotype: One junction end disagrees with the germline gene, perhaps due to a read error. The V gene is TRBV12-3 or TRBV12-4, the J gene TRBJ2-5; possible D gene TRBD1, 6 bases. The CDR3 spans 14 residues. In nucleotides, the CDR3 is TGTGCCAGCAGTGTCTCCAGGGACAAAGAGGCCCAGTACTTC. This sequence encodes CASSVSRDKEAQYF.

The J gene is TRBJ2-4, the V gene TRBV4-1, with TRBD2 matching 8 bases. CDR3 length: 17 amino acids. V gave up 0 bases and J gave up 5 bases; unmatched junction bases: 9. Per germline, CDR1 MGHRA and CDR2 YSYEKL. CDR3 in amino acids: CASSQDVSGRGENIQYF. As DNA, the CDR3 is TGCGCCAGCAGCCAAGATGTGAGCGGGAGAGGCGAAAACATTCAGTACTTC.

This clonotype was detected a few times. This chain connects TRBV4-2 to TRBJ2-3; a weak D match, TRBD1 (6 bases). This CDR3 comprises 15 residues. Germline V gene lookup returns CDR1 LGHNA and CDR2 YNFKEQ. V was clipped by 4 bases and J by 2 bases, with 13 bases between them. CDR3 bases: TGTGCCAGCAGCCCCTCGGGACAACCCACAGATACGCAGTATTTT. Its translation: CASSPSGQPTDTQYF.

This chain uses TRBV20-1 with TRBJ1-5, with D perhaps matching TRBD1 (5 bases). Germline-derived CDR1 and CDR2 are DFQATT and SNEGSKA (reference sequence). Trimming took off 6 bases at V and 7 bases at J, with 13 bases between the two ends. The CDR3 has 12 amino acids. CDR3 DNA: TGCAGTGCGAGGCAGGGAAGCCAGCCCCAGCATTTT. This codes for CSARQGSQPQHF.

The chain uses TRBV11-3 and TRBJ2-5, with unresolved D. The V gene's germline CDR1 is SGHNT and CDR2 YENEEA. Trimming left V 5 bases short and J 6 bases short, with 16 bases between. The CDR3 extends over 14 amino acids. CDR3 residues: CASSPRPGRKTQYF. Written as DNA, the CDR3 is TGTGCCAGCAGCCCCCGGCCAGGAAGAAAGACCCAGTACTTC.

V and J are TRBV6-6 and TRBJ2-7; 9 bases align to TRBD2. Germline V gene sequence: CDR1 MNHNY, CDR2 SVGAGI (reference sequence). This CDR3 contains 14 residues. J lost 4 bases, V lost 5 bases, and 6 bases had no gene match. CDR3 residues: CASSNSGSPYEQYF. For the CDR3, the DNA is TGTGCCAGCAGTAATAGCGGGAGTCCTTACGAGCAGTACTTC.

This clonotype was observed once. The gene calls are TRBV6-6 and TRBJ1-5; D is perhaps TRBD1 (5 bases). This CDR3 region has 17 residues. V was pared by 0 bases and J by 0 bases, with 12 bases between. Germline V gene data show CDR1 as MNHNY and CDR2 as SVGAGI (reference sequence). The CDR3 loop reads CASSYSSDTYSNQPQHF. The CDR3, as DNA: TGTGCCAGCAGTTACTCGTCGGACACCTATAGCAATCAGCCCCAGCATTTT.

The chain has TRBV20-1 and TRBJ2-1; D is uncertain. Germline assignment: CDR1 DFQATT and CDR2 SNEGSKA (reference sequence). Trimming stripped 3 bases from V and 6 bases from J, with 6 bases between. The CDR3 loop spans 11 amino acids. The CDR3 loop is CSARAVNEQFF. CDR3 in DNA: TGCAGTGCTAGGGCGGTCAATGAGCAGTTCTTC.

The V call is TRBV24-1, the J call TRBJ2-1; 11 nucleotides align to TRBD1. With V trimmed by 2 bases and J by 5 bases, 4 bases remained unmatched. The CDR3 is 16 amino acids. Germline CDR1 and CDR2: KGHDR and SFDVKD. Here the CDR3 reads CATSDSWTGGHNEQFF. The CDR3 coding sequence is TGTGCCACCAGTGATTCGTGGACAGGGGGCCACAATGAGCAGTTCTTC.

The chain is built from TRBV5-1 and TRBJ2-5, with a weak D call TRBD2 (5 bases). The CDR3 extends over 14 amino acids. Per germline, CDR1 SGHRS and CDR2 YFSETQ. Trimming shortened V by 1 base and J by 4 bases, and 11 bases separated the two germline ends. CDR3 amino acids: CASSLRGIGETQYF. The DNA of the CDR3 is TGCGCCAGCAGCTTGCGAGGGATTGGAGAGACCCAGTACTTC. Full variable domain (rest looked up from reference TRBV5-1 and TRBJ2-5): KAGVTQTPRYLIKTRGQQVTLSCSPISGHRSVSWYQQTPGQGLQFLFEYFSETQRNKGNFPGRFSGRQFSNSRSEMNVSTLELGDSALYLCASSLRGIGETQYFGPGTRLLVL.